The 19 T cell receptor beta chains listed next were all sequenced from one sample in a study of T cell responses to AZD1222 COVID-19 vaccine. Method: immunoSEQ multiplex PCR; TCRdb's copy keeps in-frame clones and lacks some. The sample has tens of thousands of clones; 70% to 90% are singletons. This specimen was peripheral blood, taken 28 days after the second AZD1222 dose. The receptors here all came from an adult who received the AZD1222 COVID-19 vaccine.

This clone came up once. This chain joins TRBV7-2 and TRBJ2-6, with D unresolved. Germline assignment: CDR1 SGHTA and CDR2 FQGNSA. Trimming removed 7 bases at V and 0 bases at J, with 19 bases between. This CDR3 region has 18 residues. The CDR3 loop is CASTFRPHHLSGANVLTF. CDR3 DNA: TGTGCCAGCACCTTTCGTCCTCACCATCTCTCTGGGGCCAACGTCCTGACTTTC.

V is TRBV2 and J is TRBJ1-6; D may be TRBD1 (5 bases). V shed 2 bases and J shed 5 bases, with 13 bases lying between them. The CDR3 loop spans 16 amino acids. Germline CDR1 SNHLY, CDR2 FYNNEI. CDR3 region: CASSELGGGNNSPLHF. The CDR3 DNA sequence: TGTGCCAGCAGTGAATTGGGGGGTGGCAATAATTCACCCCTCCACTTT. Variable domain in full (rest from reference TRBV2 and TRBJ1-6): EPEVTQTPSHQVTQMGQEVILRCVPISNHLYFYWYRQILGQKVEFLVSFYNNEISEKSEIFDDQFSVERPDGSNFTLKIRSTKLEDSAMYFCASSELGGGNNSPLHFGNGTRLTVT.

This chain links TRBV6-2 or TRBV6-3 with TRBJ2-2; TRBD1 agrees at 8 bases. The V gene's germline CDR1 is MNHEY and CDR2 SVGEGT. The CDR3 consists of 16 residues. V was pared by 5 bases and J by 6 bases, with 11 bases of the junction left unmatched. The CDR3 DNA reads TGTGCCAGCAGTAGCCCCGGACAGGGTTTTCCCGGGGAGCTGTTTTTT. Amino acid sequence: CASSSPGQGFPGELFF.

This clone was picked up a small number of times. The gene calls are TRBV21-1 and TRBJ1-2; no DNA check was done on the table's D call, TRBD1. TRBV21-1 is tagged as a pseudogene. CDR3 length: 18 amino acids. Here the CDR3 reads CASSTYSPTGGLNYGYTF. CDR3 DNA sequence: TGTGCCAGCAGCACCTACTCCCCTACAGGGGGCCTAAACTATGGCTACACCTTC.

V and J are TRBV6-2 or TRBV6-3 and TRBJ2-4; D not certain. The ends were cut back, 4 bases at V and 3 bases at J, with 16 bases in the middle. CDR1 is MNHEY, CDR2 SVGEGT, per germline. The CDR3 loop spans 16 amino acids. The CDR3 sequence: CASSSNPPVGKNIQYF. Here the CDR3 DNA reads TGTGCCAGCAGTTCAAACCCTCCCGTGGGCAAAAACATTCAGTACTTC.

V is TRBV28 and J is TRBJ2-5, with D tentatively TRBD1 or TRBD2 (6 bases each). Germline V CDR1 and CDR2: MDHEN, SYDVKM. This CDR3 has 15 amino acids. Trimming left V 6 bases short and J 3 bases short, with 17 bases between. CDR3 in DNA: TGTGCCAGCAGCCGGGGGCAGGTTTCTAAAGAGACCCAGTACTTC. Translated, it gives CASSRGQVSKETQYF. The complete variable domain, with remaining parts taken from reference TRBV28 and TRBJ2-5, reads DVKVTQSSRYLVKRTGEKVFLECVQDMDHENMFWYRQDPGLGLRLIYFSYDVKMKEKGDIPEGYSVSREKKERFSLILESASTNQTSMYLCASSRGQVSKETQYFGPGTRLLVL.

The V gene is TRBV3-1 (or the pseudogene TRBV3-2), the J gene TRBJ2-7, with D uncertain. The CDR3 runs 11 residues. Between the trimmed V and J ends, which lost 2 bases and 6 bases, there was a span of 5 bases. CDR1 and CDR2 from the germline V gene are LGHDT and YNNKEL (reference sequence). The CDR3, as DNA: TGTGCCAGCAGCCAAATCGGCGAGCAGTACTTC. Protein sequence: CASSQIGEQYF.

This sequence joins TRBV6-1 and TRBJ1-5, with a possible D match to TRBD1 (6 bases). V was trimmed by 2 bases and J by 0 bases, leaving 11 bases between them. CDR3 size: 16 residues. The germline V gene encodes CDR1 MNHNS and CDR2 SASEGT. The CDR3 sequence: CASSERDTFSNQPQHF. For the CDR3, the DNA is TGTGCCAGCAGTGAAAGGGACACCTTTAGCAATCAGCCCCAGCATTTT.

The chain joins TRBV19 to TRBJ1-5; D remains ambiguous. CDR3 size: 16 residues. Germline CDR1 LNHDA, CDR2 SQIVND (reference sequence). The DNA for the CDR3 is TGTGCGACGCAACGCCGAGACAAAGGAGGCAATCAGCCCCAGCATTTT. It is translated as CATQRRDKGGNQPQHF.

This sequence joins TRBV4-1 and TRBJ1-1; D is possibly TRBD1 (5 bases). The CDR3 has 16 amino acids. V lost 0 bases, J lost 7 bases, and 18 bases lay in between. Germline-derived CDR1 and CDR2 are MGHRA and YSYEKL. As DNA, the CDR3 is TGCGCCAGCAGCCAAGACCCATTGGGGCTCGGAGGTGAAGCTTTCTTT. This sequence encodes CASSQDPLGLGGEAFF.

The chain is built from TRBV18 and TRBJ1-5; D may be TRBD1 (5 bases). Trimming removed 3 bases at V and 0 bases at J, with 6 bases between. The V gene's germline CDR1 is KGHSH and CDR2 LQKENI. This CDR3 is 14 amino acids long. CDR3 DNA sequence: TGTGCCAGCTCACCGGACATTAGCAATCAGCCCCAGCATTTT. As protein: CASSPDISNQPQHF.

In this sample, this clone turned up once. The chain employs TRBV15 and TRBJ1-2; a weak D match, TRBD1 (6 bases). The CDR3 is 15 residues long. V shed 5 bases and J shed 1 base, with 14 bases lying between them. The germline gives CDR1 LNHNV, CDR2 YYDKDF (reference sequence). CDR3 region: CATSPDSRFNYGYTF. Written as DNA, the CDR3 is TGTGCCACCAGCCCGGACAGTCGCTTTAACTATGGCTACACCTTC.

The V gene is TRBV7-8, the J gene TRBJ2-1; maybe TRBD2 (6 bases). Germline V gene data show CDR1 as SGHVS and CDR2 as FQNEAQ. Between the trimmed V and J ends, which lost 1 base and 5 bases, there was a span of 18 bases. The CDR3 contains 17 residues. CDR3 protein: CASSLGEVGLRNNEQFF. The CDR3 coding sequence is TGTGCCAGCAGCTTAGGTGAGGTCGGACTACGAAACAATGAGCAGTTCTTC.

The rearrangement uses TRBV15 and TRBJ1-3; 7 bases map to TRBD1. This CDR3 comprises 16 residues. Trimming cost V 3 bases and J 7 bases; bases outside gene matches: 12. Germline values: CDR1 LNHNV, CDR2 YYDKDF (reference sequence). The CDR3, as DNA: TGTGCCACCAGCAGGACAACACAGGGGAAGAGGAACACCATATATTTT. As protein: CATSRTTQGKRNTIYF.

In nucleotides, the CDR3 is TGTGCCAGCAGGGGACAGGTGGACACTGAAGCTTTCTTT. Protein product: CASRGQVDTEAFF. The chain carries TRBV27 and TRBJ1-1; 8 nucleotides match TRBD1. The CDR3 runs 13 residues. Unmatched junction bases numbered 3, after V lost 6 bases and J lost 3 bases. The germline gives CDR1 MNHEY, CDR2 SMNVEV (reference sequence).

The chain recombines TRBV18 with TRBJ1-2; D is perhaps TRBD1 (6 bases). The CDR3 runs 18 residues. Trimming cost V 3 bases and J 0 bases, with 20 bases left between them. Germline CDR1 reads KGHSH; CDR2 reads LQKENI. In DNA form, the CDR3 reads TGTGCCAGCTCACCGCTAGGAGTACAGGGAATATCTAACTATGGCTACACCTTC. Amino acid sequence: CASSPLGVQGISNYGYTF.

This chain links TRBV11-3 with TRBJ2-7, with D possibly being TRBD2 (6 bases). CDR1 is SGHNT and CDR2 is YENEEA in the germline V gene. V was clipped by 1 base and J by 3 bases, with 13 bases between them. The CDR3 runs 15 residues. For the CDR3, the DNA is TGTGCCAGCAGCTTAGGGGGGTCGCGGGGCTACGAGCAGTACTTC. It translates to CASSLGGSRGYEQYF.

This chain links TRBV4-1 with TRBJ2-1, with 11 positions matching TRBD2. V lost 0 bases and J lost 2; bases outside the gene matches: 0. CDR1 MGHRA and CDR2 YSYEKL come from the germline V gene. The CDR3 is 16 residues long. The CDR3 sequence: CASSQDSGGAYNEQFF. The CDR3 DNA reads as TGCGCCAGCAGCCAAGATAGCGGGGGGGCCTACAATGAGCAGTTCTTC.

This chain connects TRBV9 to TRBJ2-2, with TRBD2 identical over 7 bases. Germline values: CDR1 SGDLS, CDR2 YYNGEE. The CDR3 contains 15 residues. V trimming: 5 bases; J trimming: 2 bases; junction bases outside the gene matches: 6. CDR3 loop: CASRLSGANTGELFF. CDR3 coding DNA: TGTGCCAGCAGGTTGAGCGGGGCAAACACCGGGGAGCTGTTTTTT.